Shown below are 27 T cell receptor beta chains from a single sample sequenced in a study of CD8+ T cells in alopecia areata. Extracted RNA was reverse transcribed into cDNA, the sequencing template. Repertoires were generated with immunoSEQ multiplex PCR, while TCRdb's copy carries only in-frame clones and drops some. This sample carries around 300,000 clones, none of them present only once. The authors sorted pooled cutaneous lymph node cells using CD4, CD8alpha, NKG2D, NKG2ACE and other markers. The source material was CD4+ T cells sorted from a lymph node. These receptors were obtained from a C3H/HeJ mouse with alopecia areata. This mouse strain has H2-k as its MHC haplotype.

Remarks on this clone: Gene labels here are mouse ones. The CDR3 goes on 4 residues after the read ends, and that part is filled in from the germline J gene. The chain has TRBV13-2 and TRBJ2-1; a weak D match, TRBD1 (5 bases). This CDR3 has 14 residues. V was trimmed by 0 bases and J by 3 bases, leaving 7 bases between them. The germline V gene encodes CDR1 NNHNN and CDR2 SYGAGS (reference sequence). This CDR3 is CASGDAQGYAEQFF. The covered CDR3 bases are TGTGCCAGCGGTGATGCTCAGGGCTATGCT.

This clone was counted ten times or more. Each gene name is a mouse one. The CDR3 end is not reached by the read, which stops 4 residues before it; the germline J gene fills it in. The identical CDR3 is also encoded by other nucleotide sequences in the sample. V usage is TRBV19 and J usage is TRBJ1-1; possible D gene TRBD1, 5 bases. CDR1 FNHDT and CDR2 SITEND come from the germline V gene (reference sequence). V lost 0 bases and J lost 1, with 7 bases in between. The CDR3 length is 14 residues. CDR3 residues: CASSIGTINTEVFF. Partial CDR3 DNA: TGTGCCAGCAGTATAGGGACAATAAACACA.

The table lists this clone with a few counts. Mouse germline and gene names are used. The missing CDR3 end, 4 residues past where the read stops, is filled in from the germline J gene. The genes are TRBV13-1 and TRBJ1-1, with TRBD1 identical over 8 bases. The CDR3 extends over 14 amino acids. V lost 1 base, J lost 4 bases, and 3 bases stayed unmatched. Germline values: CDR1 NSHNY, CDR2 SYGAGN. Incomplete CDR3 DNA: TGTGCCAGCAGTGATCCAGGGGGCTCCACA. It encodes CASSDPGGST. The CDR3, in full, reads CASSDPGGSTEVFF.

Points on this clone: Mouse gene names and germline throughout. Read sequence stops 4 residues before the CDR3 end, and the germline J gene provides the missing end. This sequence joins TRBV13-1 and TRBJ1-1; possible D gene TRBD1, 5 bases. This CDR3 has 13 residues. Germline assignment: CDR1 NSHNY and CDR2 SYGAGN. Trimming removed 3 bases from V and 0 bases from J, with 6 bases in between. The CDR3 loop is CASSVGANTEVFF. CDR3 bases read: TGTGCCAGCAGTGTGGGGGCAAACACA.

There are a few counts of this clone. Mouse germline and gene names are used. Read data end 3 residues before the CDR3 end; the end is taken from the germline J gene. The chain recombines TRBV5 with TRBJ1-6; D remains ambiguous. TRBJ1-6 is marked as an open reading frame, function uncertain. The CDR3 sequence is 13 residues long. Trimming removed 0 bases from V and 9 bases from J, with 6 bases in between. Germline V CDR1 and CDR2: LGHNA, YNLKQL (reference sequence). The CDR3 reads CASSQEGSSPLYF. CDR3 DNA (partial): TGTGCCAGCAGCCAAGAAGGTAGTTCGCCC.

A remark on this clone: All gene names here are mouse names. The CDR3 end falls 4 residues outside the read, so it is completed with the germline J gene. The J gene is TRBJ1-1, the V gene TRBV5; 7 nucleotides agree with TRBD1. With V trimmed by 3 bases and J by 4 bases, 8 bases remained unmatched. The CDR3 runs 15 residues. Germline values: CDR1 LGHNA, CDR2 YNLKQL (reference sequence). The CDR3 bases that were read are TGTGCCAGCAGCCATTATAGACAGGGAGGCACA. Residues: CASSHYRQGGT. In full, the CDR3 is CASSHYRQGGTEVFF.

This clone turned up a few times. Mouse names are used for the genes. The CDR3 end lies 4 residues beyond the end of the read and is filled in from the germline J gene. V and J are TRBV13-1 and TRBJ2-5; the match to TRBD1 covers 9 bases. The CDR3 has 16 amino acids. V lost 2 bases to trimming and J lost 2 bases; unmatched junction nucleotides: 6. Germline CDR1 NSHNY, CDR2 SYGAGN. The CDR3 loop reads CASSEQGALSQDTQYF. The covered CDR3 bases are TGTGCCAGCAGTGAACAGGGGGCGCTTTCCCAAGAC.

As concerns this clone: Just one base apart from a much larger clone, this may be a read error. Gene names and germline match the mouse. The sequenced fragment ends 4 residues before the CDR3 boundary, so the rest is inferred from the germline J gene. The sample has other DNA sequences that encode this CDR3 too. The rearrangement links TRBV13-1 to TRBJ2-1; the D gene is possibly TRBD1 (6 bases). V was pared by 5 bases and J by 1 base, with 7 bases between. CDR3 length: 13 residues. Germline V gene data show CDR1 as NSHNY and CDR2 as SYGAGN. This CDR3 reads CASSQGNYAEQFF. CDR3 DNA, as far as it was read: TGTGCCAGCAGCCAGGGGAACTATGCT.

In regard to this clone: All gene names here are mouse names. The read comes to an end 4 residues before the CDR3 does, leaving the germline J gene to fill in the end. The same CDR3 is also encoded by other DNA sequences in this sample. This chain connects TRBV1 to TRBJ1-2, with a possible D match to TRBD1 (5 bases). Germline CDR1 and CDR2: NSQYPW and LRSPGD (reference sequence). V lost 3 bases and J 0 bases, leaving 8 bases between the germline ends. The length of the CDR3 is 14 residues. This CDR3 is CTCSAPTANSDYTF. The sequenced CDR3 bases are TGCACCTGCAGTGCGCCGACAGCAAACTCC.

The table lists this clone with a few counts. The genes are named according to mouse. The read is 4 residues too short to cover the CDR3 end, so that end is filled in from the germline J gene. This chain joins TRBV19 and TRBJ2-3; TRBD1 matches at 10 bases. CDR1 is FNHDT, CDR2 SITEND, per germline (reference sequence). The CDR3 consists of 16 residues. J gave up 0 bases and V 1 base, and 2 bases lay outside the gene matches. The CDR3 DNA, read in part, is TGTGCCAGCAGTATACTGGGACAGGGGAGTGCAGAA. Protein sequence: CASSILGQGSAE. The entire CDR3 sequence reads CASSILGQGSAETLYF.

There are a few counts of this clone. These gene names are mouse names. The read terminates 4 residues before the CDR3 end, so the remaining end is supplied by the germline J gene. This chain uses TRBV13-1 with TRBJ1-1, with a tentative D call TRBD1 (5 bases). The germline V gene encodes CDR1 NSHNY and CDR2 SYGAGN. This CDR3 has 15 amino acids. The DNA read from the CDR3 is TGTGCCAGCAGTGATGCGGCGCCGGGACTGACA. This sequence encodes CASSDAAPGLT. The entire CDR3 sequence reads CASSDAAPGLTEVFF.

Regarding this clone: The gene symbols are mouse symbols. The sequenced fragment ends 4 residues before the CDR3 boundary, so the rest is inferred from the germline J gene. The genes are TRBV14 and TRBJ2-3; TRBD2 agrees at 10 bases. V trimming: 5 bases; J trimming: 3 bases; junction bases outside the gene matches: 3. Germline CDR1 SGHDT, CDR2 FRDEAV. This CDR3 has 14 amino acids. The part of the CDR3 DNA that was read is TGTGCCAGCAGGGAGACTGGGGGGGCAGAA. Translated, it gives CASRETGGAE. The whole CDR3 region reads CASRETGGAETLYF.

Remarks on this clone: Genes and germline are mouse. The CDR3 extends 4 residues past the end of the read, so its final part is completed from the germline J gene. This sequence joins TRBV13-3 and TRBJ2-5; TRBD2 matches at 14 bases. Germline V CDR1 and CDR2: NNHDY, SYVADS. The CDR3 spans 16 residues. CDR3 sequence: CASSAGTGGALDTQYF. The CDR3 bases that were read are TGTGCCAGCAGCGCCGGGACTGGGGGGGCGCTGGAC.

The sample holds a few counts of this clone. Gene names and germline refer to mouse. The read comes to an end 3 residues before the CDR3 does, leaving the germline J gene to fill in the end. The chain employs TRBV19 and TRBJ1-6, with TRBD1 identical over 7 bases. TRBJ1-6 falls under the ORF class, with uncertain function. CDR3 length: 15 amino acids. Germline values: CDR1 FNHDT, CDR2 SITEND (reference sequence). Trimming removed 6 bases from V and 2 bases from J; junction bases left unmatched: 5. The CDR3 is CASTLQGPYNSPLYF. Incomplete CDR3 DNA: TGTGCCAGCACCCTACAGGGGCCCTATAATTCGCCC.

In regard to this clone: Gene names and germline refer to mouse. The read ends 4 residues shy of where the CDR3 ends; the end is completed using the germline J gene. This chain connects TRBV1 to TRBJ2-7, with a weak D call TRBD1 (7 bases). In germline, CDR1 is NSQYPW, CDR2 LRSPGD (reference sequence). CDR3 size: 16 residues. Trimming cost V 0 bases and J 3 bases, with 15 bases left between them. This CDR3 reads CTCSADQGRGDYEQYF. CDR3 bases read: TGCACCTGCAGTGCAGATCAGGGCAGGGGGGACTAT. The full variable domain, its missing parts supplied by reference TRBV1 and TRBJ2-7, is VTLLEQNPRWRLVPRGQAVNLRCILKNSQYPWMSWYQQDLQKQLQWLFTLRSPGDKEVKSLPGADYLATRVTDTELRLQVANMSQGRTLYCTCSADQGRGDYEQYFGPGTRLTVL.

This clone was counted between two and nine times. Gene labels here are mouse ones. The read ends 4 residues early relative to the CDR3; the germline J gene fills the gap. The genes are TRBV13-1 and TRBJ2-1; a possible D gene is TRBD1 (5 bases). Germline V gene sequence: CDR1 NSHNY, CDR2 SYGAGN. The CDR3 has 15 amino acids. Trimming shortened V by 3 bases and J by 3 bases, and 13 bases separated the two germline ends. CDR3 residues: CASSGDDRTYAEQFF. The DNA read from the CDR3 is TGTGCCAGCAGTGGAGACGACAGAACCTATGCT.

A remark on this clone: Gene labels here are mouse ones. The CDR3 end falls 4 residues outside the read, so it is completed with the germline J gene. V gene TRBV5 combines with J gene TRBJ2-7, with 12 bases identical to TRBD2. Germline assignment: CDR1 LGHNA and CDR2 YNLKQL (reference sequence). The CDR3 covers 15 residues. The part of the CDR3 DNA that was read is TGTGCCAGCAGCCCCGAGGGACTGGGGGGATAT. Translation gives CASSPEGLGGY. The complete CDR3 sequence is CASSPEGLGGYEQYF.

This clone appeared a few times. Mouse gene names apply. The read ends 4 residues before the CDR3 terminus; that terminus is restored from the germline J gene. This same CDR3 is encoded by further DNA sequences in the sample. This chain links TRBV14 with TRBJ2-5; 10 bases are shared with TRBD2. The CDR3 has 15 amino acids. The ends lost 4 bases at V and 0 bases at J; junction bases unmatched: 2. Germline loops: CDR1 SGHDT, CDR2 FRDEAV. The sequenced part of the CDR3 DNA is TGTGCCAGCAGTAGGACTGGGGGTAACCAAGAC. Its translation is CASSRTGGNQD. The CDR3 in full is CASSRTGGNQDTQYF.

This clone was counted ten times or more. Gene names are the mouse ones. Sequencing ends 4 residues short of the CDR3 end; the germline J gene provides the rest. The same CDR3 arises from other DNA sequences in this sample as well. This chain connects TRBV19 to TRBJ2-1; 9 bases fit TRBD1. This CDR3 is 13 amino acids long. CDR1 and CDR2 (germline): FNHDT, SITEND (reference sequence). The J segment lost 3 bases and the V segment lost 5 bases, leaving 0 bases of the junction unmatched. CDR3 DNA (partial): TGTGCCAGCAGGACAGGGGGCTATGCT. It specifies CASRTGGYA. The whole CDR3 is CASRTGGYAEQFF.

This clone showed up many times. Genes and germline come from the mouse. The read finishes 3 residues shy of the CDR3 end, and the germline J gene is used to complete it. The same CDR3 arises from other DNA sequences in this sample as well. The chain recombines TRBV13-1 with TRBJ1-6; D remains unclear. TRBJ1-6 is filed as an ORF, its function uncertain. Trimming removed 0 bases at V and 5 bases at J, with 6 bases between. Germline V gene data show CDR1 as NSHNY and CDR2 as SYGAGN. This CDR3 has 14 residues. CDR3 DNA, as far as it was read: TGTGCCAGCAGTGATGGTCAGAATAATTCGCCC. It yields the protein CASSDGQNNSP. The whole CDR3 region reads CASSDGQNNSPLYF.

This clone has a count of ten or more. Gene labels here are mouse ones. The read is 4 residues too short to cover the CDR3 end, so that end is filled in from the germline J gene. Other DNA sequences from this sample encode an identical CDR3 as well. The chain combines TRBV1 with TRBJ1-2, with D possibly being TRBD1 (6 bases). CDR1 and CDR2 (germline): NSQYPW, LRSPGD (reference sequence). V was pared by 3 bases and J by 0 bases, with 8 bases between. This CDR3 is built from 14 residues. The CDR3: CTCSARQANSDYTF. CDR3 DNA (partial): TGCACCTGCAGTGCCCGACAGGCAAACTCC.

Notes on this clone: Gene names are the mouse ones. The read gets to within 3 residues of the CDR3 end, and the germline J gene fills in the rest. The rearrangement uses TRBV1 and TRBJ1-6; 7 bases match TRBD1. TRBJ1-6 carries the ORF label, with uncertain function. This CDR3 has 15 residues. V shed 3 bases, J shed 8 bases, and the junction held 7 bases outside the gene matches. Germline-derived CDR1 and CDR2 are NSQYPW and LRSPGD (reference sequence). This CDR3 is CTCSAPQQGYSPLYF. The CDR3 bases that were read are TGCACCTGCAGTGCCCCTCAACAGGGGTATTCGCCC.

To note about this clone: The genes and germline here are from mouse. With the read ending 4 residues before the CDR3 end, the germline J gene is used to fill in that end. The genes are TRBV1 and TRBJ2-2; 7 bases align to TRBD1. The V gene end was trimmed by 4 bases and the J gene end by 1 base; junction bases not matched to a gene: 3. Germline lookup yields CDR1 NSQYPW and CDR2 LRSPGD (reference sequence). The CDR3 contains 15 residues. The DNA read from the CDR3 is TGCACCTGCAGTGACAGGGGAAAAAACACCGGG. It encodes CTCSDRGKNTG. The CDR3 in its entirety is CTCSDRGKNTGQLYF.

This clone showed up just a few times. These gene names are mouse names. The CDR3 is cut off 3 residues early in the read; its end comes from the germline J gene. V and J are TRBV13-2 and TRBJ1-6; D is possibly TRBD1 (6 bases). TRBJ1-6 is noted as an ORF with a role that remains uncertain. Germline assignment: CDR1 NNHNN and CDR2 SYGAGS (reference sequence). Trimming left V 0 bases short and J 9 bases short, with 13 bases between. The CDR3 spans 15 residues. The sequenced part of the CDR3 DNA is TGTGCCAGCGGTGATGCTGCCAGGGGTGGTTCGCCC. Its protein product is CASGDAARGGSP. The CDR3 as a whole reads CASGDAARGGSPLYF.

In the case of this clone: Gene labels here are mouse ones. The read terminates 4 residues before the CDR3 end, so the remaining end is supplied by the germline J gene. The chain is built from TRBV19 and TRBJ1-1; 7 bases align to TRBD1. This CDR3 region has 14 residues. The V and J ends lost 0 bases and 3 bases, in that order; junction bases with no gene match: 2. In germline, CDR1 is FNHDT, CDR2 SITEND (reference sequence). The CDR3 protein is CASSIEGADTEVFF. CDR3 DNA (partial): TGTGCCAGCAGTATAGAGGGGGCGGACACA.

This clone was counted a few times. Genes here carry mouse names. The CDR3 end is not reached by the read, which stops 4 residues before it; the germline J gene fills it in. Other DNA sequences in the same sample also yield this CDR3. This rearrangement joins TRBV13-1 to TRBJ2-1; 9 positions agree with TRBD2. Germline V gene sequence: CDR1 NSHNY, CDR2 SYGAGN. V was clipped by 0 bases and J by 1 base; unmatched bases: 2. The CDR3 sequence is 16 residues long. The sequenced part of the CDR3 DNA is TGTGCCAGCAGTGATGCCCTGGGGGGGAACTATGCT. Amino acid sequence: CASSDALGGNYA. In full, the CDR3 is CASSDALGGNYAEQFF.

With respect to this clone: Mouse germline and gene names are used. The read finishes 4 residues shy of the CDR3 end, and the germline J gene is used to complete it. The sample carries other DNA sequences with the same CDR3. J is TRBJ2-7 and V is TRBV13-1; 10 nucleotides align to TRBD2. The germline V gene has CDR1 NSHNY and CDR2 SYGAGN. The CDR3 is 13 residues long. The ends lost 5 bases at V and 3 bases at J; junction bases unmatched: 2. Incomplete CDR3 DNA: TGTGCCAGCAGGGGGACTGGGGACTAT. It is translated as CASRGTGDY. The CDR3 in full is CASRGTGDYEQYF.